The 23 T cell receptor beta chains below all came from one sample that was sequenced in a study of OX40 agonist ivuxolimab in advanced cancers. Profiling relied on immunoSEQ multiplex PCR, and the TCRdb table lists in-frame clones only, not all of them. The data show about 16,000 clones, about 86% seen once. This specimen consisted of CD4+ or CD8+ T cells sorted from blood, obtained in a trial of the OX40 agonist ivuxolimab. These receptors all come from an adult with an advanced solid tumor such as melanoma, head and neck, liver or kidney cancer.

The CDR3, as DNA: TGTGCCATCAGCCTCACAGGGGGCTCGGTCAATGAGCAGTTCTTC. Amino acids: CAISLTGGSVNEQFF. This chain connects TRBV10-3 to TRBJ2-1; 9 nucleotides agree with TRBD1. The germline V gene encodes CDR1 ENHRY and CDR2 SYGVKD. This CDR3 comprises 15 residues. V gave up 6 bases and J gave up 6 bases; unmatched junction bases: 9.

Of note for this clone: The sample has other DNA sequences that encode this CDR3 too. CDR3 protein: CASSQITPRANYGYTF. CDR3 sequence (DNA): TGTGCCAGCAGCCAAATAACCCCACGGGCCAATTATGGCTACACCTTC. This chain uses TRBV14 with TRBJ1-2; D is uncertain. Trimming removed 2 bases from V and 5 bases from J, with 18 bases in between. There are 16 residues in the CDR3. Germline V CDR1 and CDR2: SGHDN, FVKESK.

The chain joins TRBV29-1 to TRBJ2-7; D possibly corresponds to TRBD1 (6 bases). This CDR3 has 13 residues. The V end was cut by 4 bases, the J end by 7 bases, with 17 bases between. Germline CDR1 SQVTM, CDR2 ANQGSEA. The CDR3 nucleotides are TGCAGCGTTGGGGTACAGGGAGTCGGGGAGCAGTACTTC. Translation: CSVGVQGVGEQYF.

The chain uses TRBV7-9 and TRBJ1-1; 7 bases agree with TRBD1. The CDR3 is made up of 15 amino acids. CDR1 is SEHNR, CDR2 FQNEAQ, per germline (reference sequence). The ends lost 2 bases at V and 1 base at J; junction bases unmatched: 4. The CDR3 protein is CASSLRQGGNTEAFF. DNA for the CDR3: TGTGCCAGCAGCTTAAGACAGGGAGGGAACACTGAAGCTTTCTTT.

This clone was detected only once. The chain links TRBV7-3 to TRBJ1-1; TRBD1 might be the D (5 bases). The ends were cut back, 2 bases at V and 0 bases at J, with 16 bases in the middle. The germline CDR1 and CDR2 sequences are SGHTA and FQGTGA. The CDR3 is 17 amino acids. CDR3 nucleotides: TGTGCCAGCAGCTTAGACCCCCCCGGGACGGTGAACACTGAAGCTTTCTTT. It codes for CASSLDPPGTVNTEAFF.

This clone came up once. This chain connects TRBV2 to TRBJ1-1, with 8 bases identical to TRBD1. Germline values: CDR1 SNHLY, CDR2 FYNNEI. The J segment lost 6 bases and the V segment lost 4 bases, leaving 7 bases of the junction unmatched. This CDR3 spans 14 amino acids. CDR3 protein: CASSAGQGLAEAFF. The CDR3 DNA sequence: TGTGCCAGCAGTGCCGGACAGGGATTAGCTGAAGCTTTCTTT.

This clone was detected only a few times. The chain employs TRBV7-2 and TRBJ2-1, with TRBD1 as a possible D gene (5 bases). Trimming took 1 base from V and 15 from J, leaving 13 bases between them. Germline CDR1 SGHTA, CDR2 FQGNSA. The length of the CDR3 is 12 residues. CDR3 protein: CASSLVGLVRFF. DNA for the CDR3: TGTGCCAGCAGCTTAGTGGGGCTCGTTCGGTTCTTC.

The chain uses TRBV6-6 and TRBJ2-5; the match to TRBD1 covers 8 bases. CDR3 length equals 15 residues. Germline values: CDR1 MNHNY, CDR2 SVGAGI (reference sequence). V was pared by 1 base and J by 5 bases, with 6 bases of the junction left unmatched. CDR3 sequence (DNA): TGTGCCAGCAGTTACTTGGCAGGGGGCGCGGAGACCCAGTACTTC. This sequence encodes CASSYLAGGAETQYF.

The sample holds one count of this clone. The chain links TRBV2 to TRBJ2-2, with D maybe TRBD2 (5 bases). CDR3 length: 14 amino acids. Germline V gene sequence: CDR1 SNHLY, CDR2 FYNNEI. Trimming pared 6 bases from V and 7 bases from J, leaving 15 bases between. For the CDR3, the DNA is TGTGCCAGCAGGGCCATTGTTCGGGGCGGGGAGCTGTTTTTT. It yields the protein CASRAIVRGGELFF.

This clone was recorded only once. J is TRBJ2-6 and V is TRBV19, with 7 nucleotides matching TRBD1. Per the germline V gene, CDR1 is LNHDA and CDR2 is SQIVND (reference sequence). CDR3 length equals 17 residues. V dropped 5 bases and J dropped 4; count of bases not matched to a gene: 11. This CDR3 reads CASSRPPGGTGANVLTF. The CDR3 nucleotides are TGTGCCAGTAGTCGCCCCCCAGGGGGTACAGGGGCCAACGTCCTGACTTTC.

This clone was detected only a few times. As DNA, the CDR3 is TGTGCCAGCAGTGAATTGGGCTCCAAAGCTTTCTTT. It translates to CASSELGSKAFF. The chain couples TRBV6-1 to TRBJ1-1; D is unresolved. CDR1 and CDR2 from the germline V gene are MNHNS and SASEGT. The germline V and J ends were trimmed by 2 bases and 9 bases, with 10 bases remaining between them. The CDR3 is 12 amino acids.

This chain uses TRBV2 with TRBJ1-4; the D is unclear. The CDR3 length is 14 residues. Trimming took off 1 base at V and 8 bases at J, with 11 bases between the two ends. Germline V gene data show CDR1 as SNHLY and CDR2 as FYNNEI. As DNA, the CDR3 is TGTGCCAGCAGTGAAGGCAGCGCTCAAGAAAAACTGTTTTTT. It encodes CASSEGSAQEKLFF.

V gene TRBV7-6 combines with J gene TRBJ2-1, with D unresolved. Germline V gene lookup returns CDR1 SGHVS and CDR2 FNYEAQ. The CDR3 totals 10 residues. Trimming took off 8 bases at V and 5 bases at J, with 4 bases between the two ends. The CDR3 spells CASGHNEQFF. The CDR3, as DNA: TGTGCCAGCGGACACAATGAGCAGTTCTTC.

The chain uses TRBV2 and TRBJ2-7; possible D gene TRBD2, 5 bases. Trimming left V 3 bases short and J 5 bases short, with 14 bases between. This CDR3 spans 14 amino acids. CDR1 is SNHLY, CDR2 FYNNEI, per germline. DNA of the CDR3: TGTGCCAGCAGTGACGGGGTGGTCGCCGACGAGCAGTACTTC. Protein: CASSDGVVADEQYF.

The chain combines TRBV18 with TRBJ2-5, with 8 bases lining up with TRBD2. V shed 3 bases and J 4 bases; nucleotides not matched to a gene: 4. Germline V gene data show CDR1 as KGHSH and CDR2 as LQKENI. This CDR3 has 14 residues. The CDR3 DNA follows: TGTGCCAGCTCACCTCCCGGGACTAGAGAGACCCAGTACTTC. Translating it yields CASSPPGTRETQYF.

This clone was picked up a small number of times. This chain uses TRBV15 with TRBJ2-1; 7 bases align to TRBD1. This CDR3 has 15 amino acids. Germline V CDR1 and CDR2: LNHNV, YYDKDF (reference sequence). V shed 2 bases, J shed 7 bases, and the junction held 8 bases outside the gene matches. The CDR3 is CATSRFGQALNEQFF. CDR3 nucleotides: TGTGCCACCAGCAGATTCGGACAGGCCCTAAATGAGCAGTTCTTC.

The rearrangement uses TRBV18 and TRBJ1-6, with D unclear. Trimming removed 3 bases at V and 7 bases at J, with 19 bases between. Germline V CDR1 and CDR2: KGHSH, LQKENI. The CDR3 is 17 residues long. Here the CDR3 reads CASSPYPSLHGNSPLHF. The DNA for the CDR3 is TGTGCCAGCTCACCCTACCCTTCCCTCCATGGGAATTCACCCCTCCACTTT.

V is TRBV4-2 and J is TRBJ1-1; D possibly corresponds to TRBD1 (5 bases). The CDR3 extends over 16 amino acids. The germline V gene has CDR1 LGHNA and CDR2 YNFKEQ. Trimming removed 1 base from V and 5 bases from J, with 17 bases in between. The DNA for the CDR3 is TGTGCCAGCAGCCAAGTTCGGTCGAGGGGTTTAACTGAAGCTTTCTTT. Translation: CASSQVRSRGLTEAFF.

The chain uses TRBV27 and TRBJ2-1; 8 bases match TRBD2. This CDR3 is built from 17 residues. Germline CDR1 MNHEY, CDR2 SMNVEV (reference sequence). With 1 base clipped from V and 4 bases from J, the junction kept 9 bases outside the gene matches. CDR3 nucleotides: TGTGCCAGCAGTTTATTCCGCGGACTAGCAGAGTACAATGAGCAGTTCTTC. It specifies CASSLFRGLAEYNEQFF.

The chain recombines TRBV2 with TRBJ1-4; 8 bases map to TRBD1. Germline V gene sequence: CDR1 SNHLY, CDR2 FYNNEI. The V gene end was trimmed by 8 bases and the J gene end by 4 bases; junction bases not matched to a gene: 3. This CDR3 contains 13 residues. CDR3 sequence reads: CASYRGFNEKLFF. As DNA, the CDR3 is TGTGCCAGCTACAGGGGGTTTAATGAAAAACTGTTTTTT.

The CDR3 here is CAWSPLAGRGAAQYF. DNA for the CDR3: TGTGCCTGGAGTCCCCTAGCGGGTAGGGGGGCGGCCCAGTACTTC. This chain uses TRBV30 with TRBJ2-5; 8 nucleotides agree with TRBD2. The CDR3 extends over 15 amino acids. The germline CDR1 and CDR2 sequences are GTSNPN and SVGIG (reference sequence). J lost 9 bases, V lost 2 bases, and 14 bases had no gene match. The full variable domain, completed using reference TRBV30 and TRBJ2-5, is SQTIHQWPATLVQPVGSPLSLECTVEGTSNPNLYWYRQAAGRGLQLLFYSVGIGQISSEVPQNLSASRPQDRQFILSSKKLLLSDSGFYLCAWSPLAGRGAAQYFGPGTRLLVL.

The chain is built from TRBV5-4 and TRBJ2-2; D is unclear. V was clipped by 4 bases and J by 1 base, with 8 bases between them. The germline V gene encodes CDR1 SGHNT and CDR2 YYREEE (reference sequence). This CDR3 has 14 amino acids. The CDR3 bases are TGTGCCAGCAGCCTAGACTTGAACACCGGGGAGCTGTTTTTT. Translation: CASSLDLNTGELFF.

This clone was observed once. CDR3 sequence reads: CASSPGGRADTQYF. CDR3 coding DNA: TGCGCCAGCAGCCCGGGGGGGCGGGCAGATACGCAGTATTTT. This chain links TRBV10-2 with TRBJ2-3; TRBD2 agrees at 8 bases. CDR3 size: 14 residues. Unmatched junction bases numbered 6, after V lost 6 bases and J lost 4 bases. Germline V CDR1 and CDR2: WSHSY, SAAADI.